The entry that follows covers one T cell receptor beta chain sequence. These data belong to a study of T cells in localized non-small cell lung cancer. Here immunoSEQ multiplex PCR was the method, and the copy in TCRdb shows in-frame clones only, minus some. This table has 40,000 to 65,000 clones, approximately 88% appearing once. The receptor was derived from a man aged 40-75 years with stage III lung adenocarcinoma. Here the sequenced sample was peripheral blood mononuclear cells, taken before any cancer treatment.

This CDR3 is CASSPQGPIEAFF. In nucleotides, the CDR3 is TGTGCCAGCAGCCCTCAGGGGCCCATAGAAGCTTTCTTT. This sequence joins TRBV11-2 and TRBJ1-1; D possibly corresponds to TRBD1 (6 bases). CDR1 is SGHAT, CDR2 FQNNGV, per germline. Trimming took off 5 bases at V and 8 bases at J, with 15 bases between the two ends. There are 13 residues in the CDR3. The full variable domain, rest sourced from reference TRBV11-2 and TRBJ1-1, is EAGVAQSPRYKIIEKRQSVAFWCNPISGHATLYWYQQILGQGPKLLIQFQNNGVVDDSQLPKDRFSAERLKGVDSTLKIQPAKLEDSAVYLCASSPQGPIEAFFGQGTRLTVV.